This T cell receptor (beta chain) was sequenced in a study of control samples from healthy donors and cancer patients. V was shortened by 0 bases and J by 11 bases, with 11 bases between the two germline ends. The germline gives CDR1 SGHRS, CDR2 YFSETQ. This CDR3 spans 12 amino acids. TCRdb's table, derived via immunoSEQ multiplex PCR, lists solely in-frame clones and lacks some. The repertoire holds 200,000 or so clones, with about 94% as singletons. This sequence originates from a man aged 50-59 years in good health. The rearrangement uses TRBV5-1 and TRBJ1-1; D is unclear. Sequenced: blood. In DNA, the CDR3 is TGCGCCAGCAGCTTGGTGCCGGAGATCGCTTTCTTT. Amino acids: CASSLVPEIAFF.